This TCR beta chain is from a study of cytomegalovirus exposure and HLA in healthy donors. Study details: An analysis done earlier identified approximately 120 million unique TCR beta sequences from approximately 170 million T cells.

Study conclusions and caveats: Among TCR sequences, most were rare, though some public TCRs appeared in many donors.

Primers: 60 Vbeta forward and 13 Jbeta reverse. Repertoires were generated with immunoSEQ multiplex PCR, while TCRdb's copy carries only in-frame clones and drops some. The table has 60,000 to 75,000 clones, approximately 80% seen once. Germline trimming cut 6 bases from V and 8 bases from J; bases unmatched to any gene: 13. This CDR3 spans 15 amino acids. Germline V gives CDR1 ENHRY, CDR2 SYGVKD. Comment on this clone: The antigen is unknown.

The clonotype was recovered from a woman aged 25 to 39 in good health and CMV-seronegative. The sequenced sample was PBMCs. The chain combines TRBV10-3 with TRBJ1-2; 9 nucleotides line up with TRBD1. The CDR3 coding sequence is TGTGCCATCAGCAAGCCGGGACAGGGTATTTTGGGCTACACCTTC. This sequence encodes CAISKPGQGILGYTF.